Each of the 30 T cell receptor beta chains below was sequenced from the same sample in a study of identical twins. TCRdb redid the calling of the 5' RACE reads with MiXCR, one entry per CDR3 protein. Of some 760,000 distinct CDR3 sequences in the sample, around a sixth were seen once. A further study also used this sample, focusing on T cells expressing NK-cell markers.

The specimen sequenced was PBMCs. Source of these receptors: a woman aged 18 to 35 in good health.

V and J are TRBV12-5 and TRBJ2-2, with 11 bases lining up with TRBD2. The CDR3 has 18 amino acids. CDR1 and CDR2 from the germline V gene are LGHNT and FRNRAP. V was pared by 2 bases and J by 5 bases, with 10 bases of the junction left unmatched. The DNA of the CDR3 is TGTGCTAGTGGTTTGCTGAGACTAGCGGGGACCTATACCGGGGAGCTGTTTTTT. Translated, it gives CASGLLRLAGTYTGELFF.

The J gene is TRBJ2-5, the V gene TRBV7-9; TRBD1 aligns across 8 bases. This CDR3 region has 15 residues. The ends lost 6 bases at V and 1 base at J; junction bases unmatched: 7. The V gene's germline CDR1 is SEHNR and CDR2 FQNEAQ (reference sequence). CDR3 in DNA: TGTGCCAGCAGGTCCCCACAGGGGGTCCAAGAGACCCAGTACTTC. Amino acid sequence: CASRSPQGVQETQYF.

This clonotype showed up many times. The chain joins TRBV12-3 or TRBV12-4 to TRBJ1-1; no firm D call. There are 15 residues in the CDR3. V lost 6 bases and J lost 1, with 15 bases in between. The CDR3 sequence is CASSPYTGKNTEAFF. CDR3 in DNA: TGTGCCAGCAGCCCCTATACCGGGAAGAACACTGAAGCTTTCTTT.

This clonotype was seen only a few times. The chain carries TRBV20-1 and TRBJ2-7; no clear D. CDR1 DFQATT and CDR2 SNEGSKA come from the germline V gene (reference sequence). The V and J ends lost 0 bases and 0 bases respectively, with 12 bases between them. The CDR3 length is 15 residues. CDR3 sequence reads: CSARDPGVGSYEQYF. The CDR3 nucleotides are TGCAGTGCTAGAGATCCTGGAGTCGGCTCCTACGAGCAGTACTTC.

The DNA of the CDR3 is TGTGCCAGCAGCGGGGGGACAGGAGGAAAAGACACCTTC. Translating it yields CASSGGTGGKDTF. This chain uses TRBV5-5 with TRBJ1-2; 8 nucleotides align to TRBD1. The CDR3 covers 13 residues. The V segment lost 4 bases and the J segment 12 bases; nucleotides outside the gene matches: 11. CDR1 is SGHKS and CDR2 is YYEKEE in the germline V gene (reference sequence).

This clonotype was seen a few times. CDR3 in amino acids: CASSLEGTGAFF. The CDR3 coding sequence is TGCGCCAGCAGCTTGGAAGGGACGGGAGCTTTCTTT. The rearrangement joins TRBV5-1 to TRBJ1-1; tentative D call: TRBD1 (5 bases). Trimming took off 0 bases at V and 10 bases at J, with 10 bases between the two ends. This CDR3 spans 12 amino acids. CDR1 is SGHRS and CDR2 is YFSETQ in the germline V gene.

In this sample, this clonotype turned up a few times. The gene calls are TRBV11-3 and TRBJ2-3; D gene unclear. V was trimmed by 5 bases and J by 5 bases, leaving 11 bases between them. This CDR3 is built from 13 residues. Germline CDR1 is SGHNT and CDR2 is YENEEA. As DNA, the CDR3 is TGTGCCAGCAGCCCGGGCGAGGAAGATACGCAGTATTTT. Amino acids: CASSPGEEDTQYF.

The V gene is TRBV5-1, the J gene TRBJ1-1; 9 nucleotides agree with TRBD1. Germline V gene data show CDR1 as SGHRS and CDR2 as YFSETQ. The CDR3 consists of 15 residues. After removal of 3 bases from V and 5 bases from J, the junction contained 8 bases not matched to a gene. The CDR3 spells CASSYSGTGRTEAFF. The CDR3 nucleotides are TGCGCCAGCAGCTACTCCGGGACAGGGAGAACTGAAGCTTTCTTT.

This clonotype was recorded only once. The chain couples TRBV10-1 to TRBJ2-2; D possibly corresponds to TRBD1 (5 bases). CDR3 size: 10 residues. CDR1 is WNHNN, CDR2 SYGVQD, per germline (reference sequence). The CDR3 is CAGVTGELFF. The CDR3 DNA sequence: TGCGCAGGGGTAACCGGGGAGCTGTTTTTT.

The V call is TRBV14, the J call TRBJ2-7; 12 bases line up with TRBD2. From germline, CDR1 is SGHDN and CDR2 FVKESK. Trimming took 4 bases from V and 6 from J; bases not matched to a gene: 4. The CDR3 is made up of 14 amino acids. The CDR3, as DNA: TGTGCCAGCAGCCGGACTAGCGGGACGGGCGAGCAGTACTTC. It is translated as CASSRTSGTGEQYF.

This clonotype was recorded at least ten times. The chain is built from TRBV20-1 and TRBJ2-1; 10 bases line up with TRBD2. Germline V gene sequence: CDR1 DFQATT, CDR2 SNEGSKA (reference sequence). This CDR3 is 15 amino acids long. After removal of 6 bases from V and 9 bases from J, the junction contained 14 bases not matched to a gene. The CDR3 loop is CSARPGLADRSEQFF. In DNA form, the CDR3 reads TGCAGTGCCCGCCCAGGACTAGCGGATAGGAGTGAGCAGTTCTTC.

Ten or more counts support this clonotype. This chain connects TRBV12-3 or TRBV12-4 to TRBJ2-7; no clear D. The CDR3 has 12 residues. V lost 6 bases, J lost 3 bases, and 9 bases lay in between. The CDR3: CASSLPNYEQYF. The CDR3, as DNA: TGTGCCAGCAGCCTTCCAAACTACGAGCAGTACTTC.

This clonotype has a handful of counts. This rearrangement joins TRBV5-1 to TRBJ2-4, with 10 bases that match TRBD2. The V segment lost 0 bases and the J segment 5 bases; nucleotides outside the gene matches: 8. The germline V gene encodes CDR1 SGHRS and CDR2 YFSETQ. This CDR3 is 17 amino acids long. The CDR3 nucleotides are TGCGCCAGCAGCTTGGACCCAGCGGGAGGGCTCGAAAACATTCAGTACTTC. Translation: CASSLDPAGGLENIQYF.

The sample holds a few counts of this clonotype. V and J are TRBV7-9 and TRBJ2-1; 14 positions match TRBD2. In germline, CDR1 is SEHNR, CDR2 FQNEAQ (reference sequence). The CDR3 runs to 16 residues. J gave up 8 bases and V 5 bases, and 8 bases lay outside the gene matches. This CDR3 reads CASSETSGGASDEQFF. In DNA, the CDR3 is TGTGCCAGCAGCGAGACTAGCGGGGGGGCGTCGGATGAGCAGTTCTTC.

This chain uses TRBV2 with TRBJ2-1; TRBD2 agrees at 12 bases. CDR3 size: 15 residues. The ends lost 1 base at V and 5 bases at J; junction bases unmatched: 0. Germline lookup yields CDR1 SNHLY and CDR2 FYNNEI. The CDR3 DNA sequence: TGTGCCAGCAGTGAAGGACTAGCGGGGGACAATGAGCAGTTCTTC. Its protein is CASSEGLAGDNEQFF.

This clonotype was found a few times. This chain links TRBV5-5 with TRBJ1-2, with D possibly TRBD1 on 5 matching bases. The CDR3 loop spans 14 amino acids. The germline V and J ends were trimmed by 0 bases and 3 bases, with 9 bases remaining between them. The germline V gene has CDR1 SGHKS and CDR2 YYEKEE (reference sequence). In DNA form, the CDR3 reads TGTGCCAGCAGCTTGGACGCAGGGTACTATGGCTACACCTTC. This codes for CASSLDAGYYGYTF.

This clonotype appeared a few times. The chain couples TRBV11-2 to TRBJ2-1; tentative D call: TRBD1 (5 bases). The germline V and J ends were trimmed by 5 bases and 4 bases, with 15 bases remaining between them. CDR3 length: 15 residues. Germline V gene data show CDR1 as SGHAT and CDR2 as FQNNGV. This chain's CDR3 is CASSHNRQNYNEQFF. The DNA of the CDR3 is TGTGCCAGCAGCCATAATAGACAGAATTACAATGAGCAGTTCTTC. Combining the CDR3 with reference TRBV11-2 and TRBJ2-1 gives the whole variable domain EAGVAQSPRYKIIEKRQSVAFWCNPISGHATLYWYQQILGQGPKLLIQFQNNGVVDDSQLPKDRFSAERLKGVDSTLKIQPAKLEDSAVYLCASSHNRQNYNEQFFGPGTRLTVL.

The chain uses TRBV5-1 and TRBJ2-5; TRBD2 aligns across 11 bases. Germline V lookup: CDR1 SGHRS, CDR2 YFSETQ. With V trimmed by 4 bases and J by 3 bases, 5 bases remained unmatched. This CDR3 has 15 residues. CDR3 amino acids: CASSRSGGAEETQYF. CDR3 bases: TGCGCCAGCAGCCGTAGCGGGGGGGCCGAAGAGACCCAGTACTTC.

This sequence joins TRBV27 and TRBJ1-2, with 9 bases aligning to TRBD1. The CDR3 is 16 residues long. Germline V CDR1 and CDR2: MNHEY, SMNVEV (reference sequence). The V segment lost 4 bases and the J segment 4 bases; nucleotides outside the gene matches: 10. CDR3 bases: TGTGCCAGCAGTTGGACAGGGGATCCCCTCGCCTATGGCTACACCTTC. Translation: CASSWTGDPLAYGYTF.

This clonotype was seen only a few times. V and J are TRBV6-1 and TRBJ2-5; D perhaps matches TRBD2 (7 bases). Germline V gene lookup returns CDR1 MNHNS and CDR2 SASEGT. This CDR3 contains 14 residues. With 10 bases removed from V and 5 bases from J, the gap between germline ends came to 20 bases. As DNA, the CDR3 is TGTGCCACCAGACCATCGGGGGGCCGGGAGACCCAGTACTTC. Translating it yields CATRPSGGRETQYF.

This clonotype was counted a few times. The genes are TRBV20-1 and TRBJ1-4, with D uncertain. The V gene lost 6 bases and the J gene lost 4 bases, with 15 bases spanning the gap. Germline loops: CDR1 DFQATT, CDR2 SNEGSKA (reference sequence). The CDR3 is 14 amino acids. The CDR3 DNA sequence: TGCAGTGCCAGCGTGGGCAGACATAATGAAAAACTGTTTTTT. Translated, it gives CSASVGRHNEKLFF.

The J gene is TRBJ2-3, the V gene TRBV5-1; either TRBD1 or TRBD2 may supply D (5 bases each). Germline CDR1 and CDR2: SGHRS and YFSETQ. The ends were cut back, 4 bases at V and 4 bases at J, with 16 bases in the middle. The CDR3 contains 15 residues. The CDR3 is CASSPGDGWADTQYF. DNA of the CDR3: TGCGCCAGCAGCCCCGGGGACGGCTGGGCAGATACGCAGTATTTT.

The V call is TRBV7-9, the J call TRBJ2-1, with D uncertain. Germline V gene sequence: CDR1 SEHNR, CDR2 FQNEAQ (reference sequence). V shed 8 bases and J shed 9 bases, with 17 bases lying between them. CDR3 length: 13 residues. The CDR3 here is CASLDRFWPEQFF. The CDR3 region has the DNA TGTGCCAGCCTCGACCGATTCTGGCCTGAGCAGTTCTTC. Full variable domain (rest looked up from reference TRBV7-9 and TRBJ2-1): DTGVSQNPRHKITKRGQNVTFRCDPISEHNRLYWYRQTLGQGPEFLTYFQNEAQLEKSRLLSDRFSAERPKGSFSTLEIQRTEQGDSAMYLCASLDRFWPEQFFGPGTRLTVL.

The genes are TRBV7-2 and TRBJ2-1; tentatively, D is TRBD2 (5 bases). CDR1 and CDR2 from the germline V gene are SGHTA and FQGNSA. The CDR3 extends over 15 amino acids. The ends were cut back, 1 base at V and 9 bases at J, with 16 bases in the middle. CDR3 bases: TGTGCCAGCAGCTTAGTGGCAGAGGGTAACGCTGAGCAGTTCTTC. Translation gives CASSLVAEGNAEQFF.

The rearrangement uses TRBV20-1 and TRBJ2-7, with unresolved D. V was shortened by 5 bases and J by 3 bases, with 8 bases between the two germline ends. The CDR3 extends over 11 amino acids. CDR1 is DFQATT and CDR2 is SNEGSKA in the germline V gene (reference sequence). The DNA of the CDR3 is TGCAGTGCTCGAGTTAACTACGAGCAGTACTTC. The encoded protein is CSARVNYEQYF.

This clonotype was recorded a few times. The J gene is TRBJ2-5, the V gene TRBV20-1; the match to TRBD1 covers 8 bases. The CDR3 contains 13 residues. Germline V gene lookup returns CDR1 DFQATT and CDR2 SNEGSKA (reference sequence). CDR3 bases: TGCAGCCTTAGTAACAGGGGGCAAGAGACCCAGTACTTC. It specifies CSLSNRGQETQYF.

There are many counts of this clonotype. The rearrangement uses TRBV15 and TRBJ2-7; D is perhaps TRBD2 (6 bases). Germline V lookup: CDR1 LNHNV, CDR2 YYDKDF (reference sequence). V lost 0 bases, J lost 13 bases, and 16 bases lay in between. There are 13 residues in the CDR3. CDR3 bases: TGTGCCACCAGCAGAGATGGGGGAGGCCTCCGATACTTC. It translates to CATSRDGGGLRYF. Together with reference TRBV15 and TRBJ2-7, the CDR3 gives the full variable domain: DAMVIQNPRYQVTQFGKPVTLSCSQTLNHNVMYWYQQKSSQAPKLLFHYYDKDFNNEADTPDNFQSRRPNTSFCFLDIRSPGLGDTAMYLCATSRDGGGLRYFGPGTRLTVT.

The chain has TRBV12-3 or TRBV12-4 and TRBJ1-5; D may be TRBD1 (5 bases). There are 16 residues in the CDR3. V shed 6 bases and J shed 4 bases, with 19 bases lying between them. The CDR3 region has the DNA TGTGCCAGCAGCCCTTACCAGGGATACAGAAATCAGCCCCAGCATTTT. This translates into CASSPYQGYRNQPQHF.

This clonotype was detected many times. The V gene is TRBV7-2, the J gene TRBJ2-5; a possible D gene is TRBD2 (6 bases). In germline, CDR1 is SGHTA, CDR2 FQGNSA. Trimming shortened V by 5 bases and J by 1 base, and 11 bases separated the two germline ends. The CDR3 extends over 14 amino acids. The CDR3 DNA is TGTGCCAGCAGCGGGCGGACTACCCAAGAGACCCAGTACTTC. Protein product: CASSGRTTQETQYF. The variable domain in full, with the rest retrieved from reference TRBV7-2 and TRBJ2-5, is GAGVSQSPSNKVTEKGKDVELRCDPISGHTALYWYRQSLGQGLEFLIYFQGNSAPDKSGLPSDRFSAERTGGSVSTLTIQRTQQEDSAVYLCASSGRTTQETQYFGPGTRLLVL.

This clonotype showed up just a few times. This chain uses TRBV27 with TRBJ2-7; D is possibly TRBD2 (6 bases). Germline-derived CDR1 and CDR2 are MNHEY and SMNVEV (reference sequence). V lost 2 bases and J lost 3, with 8 bases in between. The CDR3 has 13 amino acids. This chain's CDR3 is CASSLAGNYEQYF. For the CDR3, the DNA is TGTGCCAGCAGTTTAGCGGGAAACTACGAGCAGTACTTC.